The source of this T cell receptor beta chain is a study of T-cell memory formation after mild COVID-19 (dated by TCRdb to the early 2020s). Study-wide context: Most TCR sequence clusters were specific to one of the two donors. In a couple of donors, T-cell clones that expanded and contracted after mild COVID-19 were followed by sequencing TCRalpha and TCRbeta repertoires longitudinally. The cohort was made up of two young adult volunteers, one female and one male, who were previously healthy. The paper's findings and limits, for the study overall: SARS-CoV-2 specificity of the second-wave clones peaking on day 37 was not confirmed. The study covered only a couple of mild cases, and larger cohorts including severe cases with pre-infection samples were considered necessary. From day 15 to 85, contracting clones showed balanced CD4/CD8 phenotypes, whereas a second wave of clones that expanded from day 15 to 37 leaned towards CD4+. Contracting CD4+ clones turned up mainly in the CM and EM memory subsets, whereas EMRA was where CD8+ clones were enriched. Some responding clones were found in pre-infection memory, which suggests that pre-existing cross-reactive memory T cells took part in the SARS-CoV-2 response.

As regards this clonotype: There is no known antigen for this receptor. No base quality values were provided; no much bigger clone lies one nucleotide off.

The germline V gene gives CDR1 as SGHTA and CDR2 as FQGNSA. V is trimmed back by 6 bases and J by 5 bases, and the junction contains 13 bases that no gene match accounts for. The CDR3 runs 17 amino acids, cysteine and phenylalanine included. The CDR3 DNA has 51 bases and is translated from base 1. Instrument used: Illumina NovaSeq 6000. TCRalpha and TCRbeta cDNA libraries were constructed by 5'RACE with constant-segment primers, with sample barcodes and unique molecular identifiers being introduced. Trizol reagent was used to extract RNA from every sample. Amplification of the libraries took two PCR steps, and the second step added a second sample barcode plus Illumina TruSeq adapters. Sequencing of libraries was performed on an Illumina NovaSeq with 2 x 150 bp paired-end reads. The authors processed their data as follows. Demultiplexing of reads and collapsing into UMI-guided consensus sequences were performed with migec v1.2.7. Using mixcr v2.1.11, UMI consensuses were aligned to TRA and TRB V and J templates and then assembled into clonotypes. A clonotype was counted as expanded or contracted only if both edgeR and NoisET called the change significant, with noise models trained on biological replicates. edgeR calls used a false discovery rate-adjusted p below 0.01 and a log2 fold-change threshold of 1. As an exploratory analysis of dynamics, PCA with hierarchical clustering was applied to max-normalized trajectories of the 1000 most abundant clonotypes. Each responding clone was given a CD4 or CD8 phenotype based on the CD4+ and CD8+ repertoires, which had been sequenced separately. TCRdb took the public reads, trimmed them with fastp at Q25, ran MiXCR for clone calling and kept in-frame beta chains. For every CDR3 protein sequence, its rows merge into one entry that carries the most common genes and DNA. These V and J calls originate from TCRdb's pipeline instead of the authors' own analysis. The sample yields 120,000 or so distinct CDR3 sequences; approximately 15% were counted once. The top ten clonotypes cover roughly 5% of the sample.

Ficoll-Paque density gradient centrifugation was used to isolate PBMCs. The chain couples TRBV7-2 to TRBJ2-1; TRBD2 matches 10 bases in the middle. What was sequenced was PBMCs or a T cell subset sorted from them (not recorded which). This clonotype was sampled from a man aged 18 to 29 who had mild COVID-19 (a few samples of this study predate the infection). The sample titles of this study are shuffled in the database, so cell type and time point are left out; the donor was told from shared clones. The CDR3 protein is CASSSLNKRGGNNEQFF. The nucleotide sequence reads as follows: TGTGCCAGCAGTTCACTAAATAAGCGGGGGGGTAACAATGAGCAGTTCTTC.